Below, 28 T cell receptor beta chains from the same sample are listed, as sequenced in a study of cytomegalovirus exposure and HLA in healthy donors. A multiplex PCR was run with 60 Vbeta primers and 13 Jbeta primers. This table comes from immunoSEQ multiplex PCR, and its TCRdb copy is limited to in-frame clones, with some not included. Found here are some 150,000 clones, about three fifths of them singletons; the top ten hold around 3%. The specimen was PBMCs. The receptors were gathered from a woman aged 25-40 years in good health and CMV-seropositive.

The chain recombines TRBV19 with TRBJ2-7; possibly TRBD2 for D (5 bases). This CDR3 has 15 residues. Germline loops: CDR1 LNHDA, CDR2 SQIVND (reference sequence). The V and J ends lost 3 bases and 1 base respectively, with 13 bases between them. DNA for the CDR3: TGTGCCAGTAGTATTCGGCGGGCCCCTTCCTACGAGCAGTACTTC. It specifies CASSIRRAPSYEQYF. The full variable domain, with the rest looked up from reference TRBV19 and TRBJ2-7, is DGGITQSPKYLFRKEGQNVTLSCEQNLNHDAMYWYRQDPGQGLRLIYYSQIVNDFQKGDIAEGYSVSREKKESFPLTVTSAQKNPTAFYLCASSIRRAPSYEQYFGPGTRLTVT.

This clone was counted between two and nine times. The chain combines TRBV6-1 with TRBJ1-2, with TRBD1 as a possible D gene (6 bases). Germline CDR1 is MNHNS and CDR2 is SASEGT. The V and J ends lost 5 bases and 7 bases respectively, with 17 bases between them. CDR3 length: 14 amino acids. The CDR3 here is CASSSTGMERGYTF. The CDR3, as DNA: TGTGCCAGCAGTTCTACAGGGATGGAACGTGGCTACACCTTC.

This clone was found once. This chain uses TRBV7-2 with TRBJ1-2; 10 positions match TRBD1. Trimming removed 3 bases from V and 8 bases from J; junction bases left unmatched: 6. Germline assignment: CDR1 SGHTA and CDR2 FQGNSA. This CDR3 has 14 residues. The CDR3 sequence is CASSLDRGVDGYTF. For the CDR3, the DNA is TGTGCCAGCAGCTTGGACAGGGGGGTCGACGGCTACACCTTC.

The chain links TRBV11-2 to TRBJ1-6; D possibly corresponds to TRBD1 (5 bases). The CDR3 extends over 16 amino acids. CDR1 SGHAT and CDR2 FQNNGV come from the germline V gene. Trimming removed 1 base from V and 11 bases from J, with 18 bases in between. CDR3 coding DNA: TGTGCCAGCAGCTTAGCCCTGACAGCCCCCAATCCACCCCTCCACTTT. Residues: CASSLALTAPNPPLHF. The full variable domain, its missing parts supplied by reference TRBV11-2 and TRBJ1-6, is EAGVAQSPRYKIIEKRQSVAFWCNPISGHATLYWYQQILGQGPKLLIQFQNNGVVDDSQLPKDRFSAERLKGVDSTLKIQPAKLEDSAVYLCASSLALTAPNPPLHFGNGTRLTVT.

This sequence joins TRBV5-4 and TRBJ1-1; TRBD1 agrees at 9 bases. J lost 0 bases, V lost 3 bases, and 6 bases had no gene match. Germline V gives CDR1 SGHNT, CDR2 YYREEE (reference sequence). The CDR3 has 16 amino acids. CDR3 DNA: TGTGCCAGCAGCTCCGGACAGGGGAGGATGAACACTGAAGCTTTCTTT. Amino acid sequence: CASSSGQGRMNTEAFF.

V gene TRBV2 combines with J gene TRBJ1-1; TRBD1 matches at 8 bases. The CDR3 runs 13 residues. CDR1 is SNHLY and CDR2 is FYNNEI in the germline V gene. V dropped 5 bases and J dropped 4; count of bases not matched to a gene: 3. CDR3 nucleotide sequence: TGTGCCAGCAGTTGGGACAGGACCACTGAAGCTTTCTTT. This gives the protein CASSWDRTTEAFF.

This clone has more than one count but fewer than ten. This chain uses TRBV2 with TRBJ2-1; tentative D call: TRBD2 (5 bases). V lost 4 bases and J lost 4, with 20 bases in between. Germline assignment: CDR1 SNHLY and CDR2 FYNNEI. The length of the CDR3 is 17 residues. CDR3 sequence reads: CASSAFVDSDPYNEQFF. CDR3 in DNA: TGTGCCAGCAGTGCGTTCGTGGACTCCGACCCTTACAATGAGCAGTTCTTC. The variable domain in full, completed from reference TRBV2 and TRBJ2-1, reads EPEVTQTPSHQVTQMGQEVILRCVPISNHLYFYWYRQILGQKVEFLVSFYNNEISEKSEIFDDQFSVERPDGSNFTLKIRSTKLEDSAMYFCASSAFVDSDPYNEQFFGPGTRLTVL.

The table lists this clone with a few counts. This chain connects TRBV6-5 to TRBJ1-2, with a possible D match to TRBD1 (5 bases). V lost 2 bases to trimming and J lost 7 bases, with 11 bases between them. From germline, CDR1 is MNHEY and CDR2 SVGAGI. This CDR3 comprises 13 residues. The CDR3: CASSYPDGGGYTF. The CDR3 coding sequence is TGTGCCAGCAGTTACCCAGACGGGGGTGGCTACACCTTC.

This clone appeared a single time. This chain uses TRBV27 with TRBJ2-1; tentatively, D is TRBD2 (6 bases). The length of the CDR3 is 14 residues. Looked up from germline, CDR1 is MNHEY and CDR2 is SMNVEV (reference sequence). Between the trimmed V and J ends, which lost 6 bases and 6 bases, there was a span of 15 bases. DNA for the CDR3: TGTGCCAGCAGGCTGGAGGGTCCACGCAATGAGCAGTTCTTC. As protein: CASRLEGPRNEQFF.

The chain joins TRBV6-4 to TRBJ2-1; D is undetermined. Trimming left V 10 bases short and J 0 bases short, with 10 bases between. CDR3 length: 13 amino acids. The germline gives CDR1 MRHNA, CDR2 SNTAGT. CDR3 sequence (DNA): TGTGCCAACAGCCCCAGCTCCTACAATGAGCAGTTCTTC. Translated: CANSPSSYNEQFF.

With respect to this clone: The junction departs from the called germline gene at one end, perhaps through a read error. This rearrangement joins TRBV20-1 to TRBJ1-1, with D possibly TRBD1 on 5 matching bases. The CDR3 length is 11 residues. CDR1 DFQATT and CDR2 SNEGSKA come from the germline V gene (reference sequence). The chain's CDR3 is CGRGGNTEAFF. The CDR3 DNA reads TGTGGGCGCGGGGGGAACACTGAAGCTTTCTTT.

J is TRBJ2-7 and V is TRBV5-4, with 8 bases aligning to TRBD2. The germline V gene encodes CDR1 SGHNT and CDR2 YYREEE (reference sequence). With V trimmed by 4 bases and J by 4 bases, 13 bases remained unmatched. CDR3 length: 16 residues. For the CDR3, the DNA is TGTGCCAGCAGCCGAATCCCTAACGGGGGGGCTTACGAGCAGTACTTC. This codes for CASSRIPNGGAYEQYF.

This clone has just a few counts. The CDR3 here is CAISHREETQYF. The CDR3 region has the DNA TGTGCCATCAGTCACAGGGAAGAGACCCAGTACTTC. The chain recombines TRBV10-3 with TRBJ2-5, with TRBD1 as a possible D gene (6 bases). The germline V and J ends were trimmed by 5 bases and 3 bases, with 7 bases remaining between them. The germline V gene encodes CDR1 ENHRY and CDR2 SYGVKD. The CDR3 spans 12 residues.

The gene calls are TRBV30 and TRBJ2-3; 12 nucleotides align to TRBD2. The CDR3 is 16 residues long. CDR1 and CDR2 (germline): GTSNPN, SVGIG (reference sequence). J was trimmed by 7 bases and V by 3 bases; bases with no gene match: 11. CDR3 protein: CAWRVFPSGRAYTQYF. Written as DNA, the CDR3 is TGTGCCTGGAGGGTTTTCCCTAGCGGGAGGGCCTATACGCAGTATTTT.

The chain combines TRBV25-1 with TRBJ1-2; 9 bases line up with TRBD1. Germline values: CDR1 MGHDK, CDR2 SYGVNS. The ends lost 6 bases at V and 4 bases at J; junction bases unmatched: 6. The CDR3 loop spans 14 amino acids. As DNA, the CDR3 is TGTGCCAGCAGGAATGACAGGGGGGGCTATGGCTACACCTTC. This translates into CASRNDRGGYGYTF.

This clone has just one count. The chain has TRBV5-3 and TRBJ2-5; D gene uncertain. TRBV5-3 falls under the ORF class, with uncertain function. V dropped 7 bases and J dropped 4 bases, with 2 bases sitting between them. This CDR3 region has 9 residues. In DNA, the CDR3 is TGTGCCAGACGAGAGACCCAGTACTTC. It yields the protein CARRETQYF.

This chain connects TRBV19 to TRBJ2-6; D unclear. Germline assignment: CDR1 LNHDA and CDR2 SQIVND (reference sequence). The CDR3 covers 17 residues. V lost 3 bases and J lost 0, with 12 bases in between. The CDR3 loop reads CASSIMPVHSGANVLTF. The CDR3 DNA sequence: TGTGCCAGTAGTATTATGCCAGTTCACTCTGGGGCCAACGTCCTGACTTTC.

This clone was seen a handful of times. The gene calls are TRBV13 and TRBJ1-1; D not resolved. The V gene's germline CDR1 is PRHDT and CDR2 FYEKMQ (reference sequence). This CDR3 contains 15 residues. V dropped 5 bases and J dropped 7 bases, with 20 bases sitting between them. CDR3 in amino acids: CASSHSDGLVIEAFF. The CDR3 bases are TGTGCCAGCAGCCATAGCGACGGGCTGGTTATTGAAGCTTTCTTT.

This clone was seen a single time. V gene TRBV19 combines with J gene TRBJ1-2; 8 bases are a match to TRBD1. J gave up 0 bases and V 1 base, and 1 base lay outside the gene matches. The CDR3 has 15 residues. Per the germline V gene, CDR1 is LNHDA and CDR2 is SQIVND (reference sequence). CDR3: CASSIGQGPNYGYTF. The CDR3 nucleotides read TGTGCCAGTAGTATAGGACAGGGGCCTAACTATGGCTACACCTTC.

The chain couples TRBV4-1 to TRBJ2-7, with TRBD2 as a possible D gene (5 bases). V was trimmed by 4 bases and J by 6 bases, leaving 16 bases between them. CDR3 length equals 14 residues. CDR1 is MGHRA, CDR2 YSYEKL, per germline. This chain's CDR3 is CASSRGAGPSEQYF. The CDR3 nucleotides are TGCGCCAGCAGCCGGGGAGCCGGGCCGTCCGAGCAGTACTTC.

The V gene is TRBV28, the J gene TRBJ2-3; D is perhaps TRBD2 (5 bases). Trimming took off 3 bases at V and 0 bases at J, with 7 bases between the two ends. Germline V gene data show CDR1 as MDHEN and CDR2 as SYDVKM. The CDR3 consists of 14 residues. CDR3 protein: CASSLRVSTDTQYF. In DNA form, the CDR3 reads TGTGCCAGCAGTTTGAGGGTTAGCACAGATACGCAGTATTTT.

The chain uses TRBV28 and TRBJ1-5; maybe TRBD1 (5 bases). The CDR3 totals 15 residues. The germline V gene encodes CDR1 MDHEN and CDR2 SYDVKM. Trimming removed 2 bases from V and 5 bases from J, with 13 bases in between. CDR3 sequence: CASSLAGRGDQPQHF. The CDR3 DNA sequence: TGTGCCAGCAGTTTAGCGGGGCGCGGGGATCAGCCCCAGCATTTT.

Only a few counts were recorded for this clone. Other DNA sequences in the sample encode the same CDR3. This chain links TRBV2 with TRBJ2-1, with TRBD2 matching 8 bases. This CDR3 comprises 16 residues. V shed 3 bases, J shed 0 bases, and the junction held 4 bases outside the gene matches. Germline CDR1 is SNHLY and CDR2 is FYNNEI. The DNA of the CDR3 is TGTGCCAGCAGTGAGCGGGGGACTAGCTCCTACAATGAGCAGTTCTTC. This translates into CASSERGTSSYNEQFF.

The chain carries TRBV7-2 and TRBJ2-7, with 8 bases identical to TRBD2. V lost 4 bases, J lost 0 bases, and 5 bases stayed unmatched. This CDR3 has 15 residues. Germline V CDR1 and CDR2: SGHTA, FQGNSA. CDR3 nucleotides: TGTGCCAGCAGCTACACTAGCGGACCCTCCTACGAGCAGTACTTC. Its translation is CASSYTSGPSYEQYF.

This chain links TRBV18 with TRBJ2-7; D not resolved. This CDR3 region has 16 residues. The V and J ends lost 2 bases and 2 bases respectively, with 16 bases between them. Germline V gene sequence: CDR1 KGHSH, CDR2 LQKENI. CDR3 in DNA: TGTGCCAGCTCACCAGCCAACCAGAGGCAAACCTACGAGCAGTACTTC. Its translation: CASSPANQRQTYEQYF.

V usage is TRBV6-5 and J usage is TRBJ1-2, with 9 nucleotides matching TRBD1. From germline, CDR1 is MNHEY and CDR2 SVGAGI. This CDR3 has 15 residues. With V trimmed by 6 bases and J by 8 bases, 13 bases remained unmatched. The CDR3 loop is CASRRGVGQGEGYTF. In DNA form, the CDR3 reads TGTGCCAGCAGGCGAGGAGTGGGACAGGGAGAGGGCTACACCTTC.

This clone was observed once. V and J are TRBV6-4 and TRBJ1-6, with D possibly matching TRBD1 (6 bases). Trimming took off 7 bases at V and 19 bases at J, with 11 bases between the two ends. The CDR3 runs to 9 residues. CDR1 is MRHNA and CDR2 is SNTAGT in the germline V gene. The CDR3, as DNA: TGTGCCAGCATCGGGGGGCATCACTTT. Amino acids: CASIGGHHF.

The chain employs TRBV7-6 and TRBJ2-5, with a possible D match to TRBD2 (7 bases). V lost 2 bases and J 1 base, leaving 14 bases between the germline ends. The CDR3 is 16 amino acids. CDR1 is SGHVS and CDR2 is FNYEAQ in the germline V gene. The DNA of the CDR3 is TGTGCCAGCAGCTTAAGAGGGAGGGGGGGCCAAGAGACCCAGTACTTC. Its protein is CASSLRGRGGQETQYF.